These 31 T cell receptor beta chains were all obtained from the same sample, sequenced in a study of shared clonotypes between healthy human individuals (dated by TCRdb to 2020 to 2021). Library preparation employed the immunoSEQ multiplex PCR assay. Entries here come from immuneACCESS through TCRdb and include only in-frame sequences with V and J called. Some clones fail to appear in such tables; in the studies checked, an unresolved V gene covers under half of the shortfall, and the cause of the remainder is unknown. For this sample the table gives 850,000 to 1,200,000 clones, of which roughly 75% were detected only once. About 1.5% of the sample is taken by the ten largest. Sequencing was done on a sample of memory CD4+ T cells sorted from blood. Sample cell subset or site, as interpreted from the label and publication: CD45RA-negative fraction. Every receptor here comes from a man younger than 30 in good health.

As regards this clone: Other nucleotide sequences from this sample produce the same CDR3. J is TRBJ2-5 and V is TRBV5-1, with 8 positions matching TRBD1. In germline, CDR1 is SGHRS, CDR2 YFSETQ. This CDR3 comprises 14 residues. The V and J ends lost 2 bases and 5 bases, in that order; junction bases with no gene match: 5. The CDR3 protein is CASSLGQGGETQYF. The CDR3 DNA reads as TGCGCCAGCAGCTTAGGACAGGGTGGCGAGACCCAGTACTTC.

The chain links TRBV5-1 to TRBJ2-3; 8 bases fit TRBD2. CDR1 and CDR2 from the germline V gene are SGHRS and YFSETQ. This CDR3 has 15 residues. With V trimmed by 3 bases and J by 3 bases, 6 bases remained unmatched. The CDR3 protein is CASSSYGTSTDTQYF. CDR3 DNA: TGCGCCAGCAGCTCCTATGGGACTAGTACAGATACGCAGTATTTT.

This clone occurred once. This CDR3 is also generated by other DNA sequences in the sample. The chain employs TRBV5-1 and TRBJ2-7; no clear D gene. V was cut by 4 bases and J by 1 base, with 6 bases left in between. The CDR3 is made up of 12 amino acids. CDR1 and CDR2 from the germline V gene are SGHRS and YFSETQ. This CDR3 is CASSQGSYEQYF. Written as DNA, the CDR3 is TGCGCCAGCAGCCAAGGGTCCTACGAGCAGTACTTC.

The V gene is TRBV27, the J gene TRBJ1-1; D may be TRBD1 (5 bases). Per the germline V gene, CDR1 is MNHEY and CDR2 is SMNVEV (reference sequence). V dropped 0 bases and J dropped 0 bases, with 8 bases sitting between them. The CDR3 sequence is 15 residues long. The DNA of the CDR3 is TGTGCCAGCAGTTTATCGGGACCTCTGAACACTGAAGCTTTCTTT. Translated, it gives CASSLSGPLNTEAFF.

The rearrangement joins TRBV18 to TRBJ2-5; possibly TRBD1 for D (6 bases). CDR1 and CDR2 (germline): KGHSH, LQKENI. Trimming pared 3 bases from V and 3 bases from J, leaving 11 bases between. There are 14 residues in the CDR3. CDR3 region: CASSPSTGEETQYF. The CDR3 DNA reads as TGTGCCAGCTCACCGTCGACAGGTGAAGAGACCCAGTACTTC. The variable domain in full, completed from reference TRBV18 and TRBJ2-5, reads NAGVMQNPRHLVRRRGQEARLRCSPMKGHSHVYWYRQLPEEGLKFMVYLQKENIIDESGMPKERFSAEFPKEGPSILRIQQVVRGDSAAYFCASSPSTGEETQYFGPGTRLLVL.

The chain links TRBV15 to TRBJ2-7; tentatively, D is TRBD1 or TRBD2 (5 bases each). Deletions cut 4 bases from V and 9 bases from J, with 16 bases between. This CDR3 contains 13 residues. Per the germline V gene, CDR1 is LNHNV and CDR2 is YYDKDF (reference sequence). As DNA, the CDR3 is TGTGCCACCAGCACCGGGACCCAAAGCGGGCAGTACTTC. Its translation: CATSTGTQSGQYF.

This chain links TRBV7-2 with TRBJ1-2; D remains ambiguous. V gave up 5 bases and J gave up 8 bases, with 18 bases separating them. This CDR3 contains 14 residues. Germline V CDR1 and CDR2: SGHTA, FQGNSA. DNA of the CDR3: TGTGCCAGCAGCCAGGCCTCTTTTGATGAAGGCTACACCTTC. This sequence encodes CASSQASFDEGYTF.

V and J are TRBV10-2 and TRBJ2-3; D is possibly TRBD1 (5 bases). The V gene lost 2 bases and the J gene lost 5 bases, with 23 bases spanning the gap. From germline, CDR1 is WSHSY and CDR2 SAAADI. The CDR3 totals 18 residues. The chain's CDR3 is CASSEPYVGATSKDTQYF. As DNA, the CDR3 is TGCGCCAGCAGTGAGCCTTACGTAGGGGCGACTTCCAAAGATACGCAGTATTTT.

J is TRBJ2-2 and V is TRBV5-6; TRBD1 is a possible D gene (5 bases). CDR1 is SGHDT and CDR2 is YYEEEE in the germline V gene. CDR3 length: 15 residues. Deletions cut 2 bases from V and 1 base from J, with 9 bases between. The CDR3 nucleotides read TGTGCCAGCAGCTTACTACAGGTGAACACCGGGGAGCTGTTTTTT. Translation: CASSLLQVNTGELFF.

The rearrangement uses TRBV6-1 and TRBJ1-1, with D unresolved. This CDR3 region has 13 residues. Germline CDR1 MNHNS, CDR2 SASEGT. Trimming pared 6 bases from V and 1 base from J, leaving 9 bases between. In nucleotides, the CDR3 is TGTGCCAGCAGGAGCGCAGGGAACACTGAAGCTTTCTTT. Amino acids: CASRSAGNTEAFF.

This clone was picked up many times. The CDR3 loop reads CASSLTSGYNEQFF. Written as DNA, the CDR3 is TGTGCCAGCAGTTTAACTAGCGGGTACAATGAGCAGTTCTTC. This rearrangement joins TRBV28 to TRBJ2-1; TRBD2 matches at 9 bases. V shed 2 bases, J shed 4 bases, and the junction held 0 bases outside the gene matches. Germline CDR1 MDHEN, CDR2 SYDVKM. CDR3 length: 14 residues.

The chain joins TRBV7-2 to TRBJ2-3, with a tentative D call TRBD1 (6 bases). CDR3 length: 13 residues. V lost 5 bases and J lost 5, with 11 bases in between. Germline values: CDR1 SGHTA, CDR2 FQGNSA. CDR3 region: CASSRRGLDTQYF. CDR3 bases: TGTGCCAGCAGCCGCAGGGGCTTAGATACGCAGTATTTT.

J is TRBJ1-3 and V is TRBV5-5, with TRBD1 matching over 8 bases. The germline V gene encodes CDR1 SGHKS and CDR2 YYEKEE (reference sequence). The CDR3 contains 15 residues. The junction had 4 bases not matched to a gene; V was cut back by 4 bases and J by 1 base. The CDR3: CASSGGQASGNTIYF. Here the CDR3 DNA reads TGTGCCAGCAGCGGGGGACAGGCTTCTGGAAACACCATATATTTT.

The sample holds one count of this clone. This chain joins TRBV5-1 and TRBJ2-1; the D is unclear. Germline V gives CDR1 SGHRS, CDR2 YFSETQ. Trimming removed 4 bases at V and 8 bases at J, with 22 bases between. The CDR3 is 16 amino acids. The CDR3 DNA is TGCGCCAGCAGCCTGGAAGGTTTCGCGACCATCGATGAGCAGTTCTTC. This encodes CASSLEGFATIDEQFF.

The chain is built from TRBV9 and TRBJ2-1; D gene uncertain. The V gene's germline CDR1 is SGDLS and CDR2 YYNGEE. The CDR3 consists of 13 residues. V was shortened by 4 bases and J by 4 bases, with 9 bases between the two germline ends. The CDR3 nucleotides read TGTGCCAGCAGCCTAAGGATATACAATGAGCAGTTCTTC. Translation: CASSLRIYNEQFF.

The chain carries TRBV4-3 and TRBJ1-2; TRBD1 matches at 8 bases. The CDR3 has 13 residues. Per the germline V gene, CDR1 is LGHNA and CDR2 is YSLEER. V was clipped by 2 bases and J by 8 bases; unmatched bases: 4. Written as DNA, the CDR3 is TGCGCCAGCAGCCAACAGGGGGCGGTGGGCTACACCTTC. Protein: CASSQQGAVGYTF.

About this clone itself: The sample has other DNA sequences that encode this CDR3 too. The V and J genes are TRBV18 and TRBJ2-1; 7 nucleotides agree with TRBD2. The CDR3 covers 15 residues. CDR1 is KGHSH, CDR2 LQKENI, per germline. After removal of 0 bases from V and 3 bases from J, the junction contained 2 bases not matched to a gene. The CDR3 protein is CASSPPAGVYNEQFF. CDR3 sequence (DNA): TGTGCCAGCTCACCACCGGCGGGGGTCTACAATGAGCAGTTCTTC.

V gene TRBV19 combines with J gene TRBJ2-5; D tentatively reads TRBD1 or TRBD2 (5 bases each). The CDR3 covers 12 residues. V gave up 9 bases and J gave up 5 bases, with 13 bases separating them. Germline loops: CDR1 LNHDA, CDR2 SQIVND (reference sequence). CDR3 loop: CASGALRETQYF. The CDR3, as DNA: TGTGCCAGCGGGGCCCTTCGGGAGACCCAGTACTTC.

On this clone itself: Distinct nucleotide sequences in the sample also encode this CDR3. This sequence joins TRBV5-1 and TRBJ2-7, with D perhaps TRBD1 (6 bases). Trimming took off 3 bases at V and 3 bases at J, with 10 bases between the two ends. Germline V gives CDR1 SGHRS, CDR2 YFSETQ. The CDR3 has 13 amino acids. The CDR3 loop reads CASSWGPSYEQYF. The CDR3 DNA sequence: TGCGCCAGCAGCTGGGGGCCGAGCTACGAGCAGTACTTC.

This clone was counted once. The same CDR3 arises from other DNA sequences in this sample as well. V is TRBV6-5 and J is TRBJ1-4; D uncertain. Germline loops: CDR1 MNHEY, CDR2 SVGAGI. V gave up 0 bases and J gave up 4 bases, with 9 bases separating them. The CDR3 contains 15 residues. The CDR3 protein is CASSYSWQSNEKLFF. The CDR3 DNA reads TGTGCCAGCAGTTACTCATGGCAGAGTAATGAAAAACTGTTTTTT.

V gene TRBV9 combines with J gene TRBJ1-3; D unresolved. In germline, CDR1 is SGDLS, CDR2 YYNGEE. V was pared by 0 bases and J by 2 bases, with 9 bases between. The CDR3 sequence is 15 residues long. CDR3 coding DNA: TGTGCCAGCAGCGTAGAGGCCGCAACTGGAAACACCATATATTTT. It is translated as CASSVEAATGNTIYF. The full variable domain, its missing parts supplied by reference TRBV9 and TRBJ1-3, is DSGVTQTPKHLITATGQRVTLRCSPRSGDLSVYWYQQSLDQGLQFLIQYYNGEERAKGNILERFSAQQFPDLHSELNLSSLELGDSALYFCASSVEAATGNTIYFGEGSWLTVV.

This sequence joins TRBV10-2 and TRBJ2-5; D gene uncertain. CDR3 length: 11 amino acids. The V end lost 2 bases, the J end lost 7 bases, and 5 bases lay between the germline ends. Germline CDR1 and CDR2: WSHSY and SAAADI. CDR3 sequence: CASSEGVTQYF. The DNA of the CDR3 is TGCGCCAGCAGTGAGGGGGTGACCCAGTACTTC.

This clone was seen more than once but under ten times. The CDR3 DNA reads TGTGCCAGCAGTGTGGGACGAGGGCAGCCCCAGCATTTT. This gives the protein CASSVGRGQPQHF. The chain links TRBV6-1 to TRBJ1-5; D possibly corresponds to TRBD1 (5 bases). The V gene lost 4 bases and the J gene lost 7 bases, with 11 bases spanning the gap. This CDR3 comprises 13 residues. The germline V gene has CDR1 MNHNS and CDR2 SASEGT.

This clone was counted a few times. This chain uses TRBV2 with TRBJ2-2; 7 nucleotides line up with TRBD2. CDR1 SNHLY and CDR2 FYNNEI come from the germline V gene. V lost 7 bases and J lost 6; bases outside the gene matches: 2. This CDR3 is 12 amino acids long. The CDR3, as DNA: TGTGCCAGCAAAAGCGGGGCCGGGGAGCTGTTTTTT. Its protein is CASKSGAGELFF.

This clone was picked up a small number of times. The chain has TRBV19 and TRBJ1-6; D may be TRBD1 (6 bases). Germline values: CDR1 LNHDA, CDR2 SQIVND (reference sequence). The CDR3 is 14 residues long. Trimming took off 4 bases at V and 10 bases at J, with 14 bases between the two ends. The CDR3, as DNA: TGTGCCAGTAGTAGAGGGGGGACGGAATCACCCCTCCACTTT. Encoded protein: CASSRGGTESPLHF. Looking up the rest from reference TRBV19 and TRBJ1-6 gives the full variable domain: DGGITQSPKYLFRKEGQNVTLSCEQNLNHDAMYWYRQDPGQGLRLIYYSQIVNDFQKGDIAEGYSVSREKKESFPLTVTSAQKNPTAFYLCASSRGGTESPLHFGNGTRLTVT.

The rearrangement links TRBV7-2 to TRBJ2-2, with unresolved D. CDR3 size: 14 residues. The ends were cut back, 4 bases at V and 8 bases at J, with 14 bases in the middle. Germline-derived CDR1 and CDR2 are SGHTA and FQGNSA. CDR3 sequence: CASSSFPSGGELFF. The CDR3 DNA sequence: TGTGCCAGCAGCTCGTTTCCCTCGGGTGGGGAGCTGTTTTTT.

This sequence joins TRBV7-2 and TRBJ2-7; D is ambiguous. CDR1 and CDR2 (germline): SGHTA, FQGNSA. The CDR3 sequence is 12 residues long. V gave up 5 bases and J gave up 7 bases, with 12 bases separating them. CDR3 coding DNA: TGTGCCAGCAGCCACTTCGGGCGGGAGCAGTACTTC. This encodes CASSHFGREQYF.

As for this clone: Being one base from a much bigger clone, this may be a read error. Other DNA sequences within the sample encode an identical CDR3. J is TRBJ1-2 and V is TRBV11-2, with a weak D call TRBD1 (5 bases). In germline, CDR1 is SGHAT, CDR2 FQNNGV. CDR3 length: 13 residues. V lost 4 bases and J 2 bases, leaving 8 bases between the germline ends. Here the CDR3 reads CASSSTGNYGYTF. The CDR3 DNA follows: TGTGCCAGCAGCTCCACAGGAAACTATGGCTACACCTTC. Full variable domain (rest looked up from reference TRBV11-2 and TRBJ1-2): EAGVAQSPRYKIIEKRQSVAFWCNPISGHATLYWYQQILGQGPKLLIQFQNNGVVDDSQLPKDRFSAERLKGVDSTLKIQPAKLEDSAVYLCASSSTGNYGYTFGSGTRLTVV.

The gene calls are TRBV13 and TRBJ1-6, with TRBD1 as a possible D gene (5 bases). The CDR3 totals 15 residues. Germline values: CDR1 PRHDT, CDR2 FYEKMQ (reference sequence). Trimming removed 0 bases at V and 10 bases at J, with 13 bases between. The CDR3 spells CASSLGRSQGSPLHF. In nucleotides, the CDR3 is TGTGCCAGCAGCTTAGGCCGGTCCCAGGGATCACCCCTCCACTTT. Using reference TRBV13 and TRBJ1-6 for the parts outside the CDR3, the full variable domain is AAGVIQSPRHLIKEKRETATLKCYPIPRHDTVYWYQQGPGQDPQFLISFYEKMQSDKGSIPDRFSAQQFSDYHSELNMSSLELGDSALYFCASSLGRSQGSPLHFGNGTRLTVT.

This chain joins TRBV2 and TRBJ2-2; TRBD1 is a possible D gene (7 bases). CDR1 and CDR2 from the germline V gene are SNHLY and FYNNEI. The CDR3 contains 16 residues. Trimming pared 7 bases from V and 4 bases from J, leaving 19 bases between. This CDR3 reads CASNLGGQGGTGELFF. CDR3 nucleotide sequence: TGTGCCAGCAACCTAGGGGGCCAGGGGGGCACCGGGGAGCTGTTTTTT.

CDR3 coding DNA: TGTGCCAGCAGTGGACAGGGGGCAAGAGATACGCAGTATTTT. Encoded protein: CASSGQGARDTQYF. The chain recombines TRBV2 with TRBJ2-3, with 10 bases that match TRBD1. CDR3 length: 14 residues. The V gene end was trimmed by 4 bases and the J gene end by 5 bases; junction bases not matched to a gene: 3. Germline CDR1 and CDR2: SNHLY and FYNNEI.